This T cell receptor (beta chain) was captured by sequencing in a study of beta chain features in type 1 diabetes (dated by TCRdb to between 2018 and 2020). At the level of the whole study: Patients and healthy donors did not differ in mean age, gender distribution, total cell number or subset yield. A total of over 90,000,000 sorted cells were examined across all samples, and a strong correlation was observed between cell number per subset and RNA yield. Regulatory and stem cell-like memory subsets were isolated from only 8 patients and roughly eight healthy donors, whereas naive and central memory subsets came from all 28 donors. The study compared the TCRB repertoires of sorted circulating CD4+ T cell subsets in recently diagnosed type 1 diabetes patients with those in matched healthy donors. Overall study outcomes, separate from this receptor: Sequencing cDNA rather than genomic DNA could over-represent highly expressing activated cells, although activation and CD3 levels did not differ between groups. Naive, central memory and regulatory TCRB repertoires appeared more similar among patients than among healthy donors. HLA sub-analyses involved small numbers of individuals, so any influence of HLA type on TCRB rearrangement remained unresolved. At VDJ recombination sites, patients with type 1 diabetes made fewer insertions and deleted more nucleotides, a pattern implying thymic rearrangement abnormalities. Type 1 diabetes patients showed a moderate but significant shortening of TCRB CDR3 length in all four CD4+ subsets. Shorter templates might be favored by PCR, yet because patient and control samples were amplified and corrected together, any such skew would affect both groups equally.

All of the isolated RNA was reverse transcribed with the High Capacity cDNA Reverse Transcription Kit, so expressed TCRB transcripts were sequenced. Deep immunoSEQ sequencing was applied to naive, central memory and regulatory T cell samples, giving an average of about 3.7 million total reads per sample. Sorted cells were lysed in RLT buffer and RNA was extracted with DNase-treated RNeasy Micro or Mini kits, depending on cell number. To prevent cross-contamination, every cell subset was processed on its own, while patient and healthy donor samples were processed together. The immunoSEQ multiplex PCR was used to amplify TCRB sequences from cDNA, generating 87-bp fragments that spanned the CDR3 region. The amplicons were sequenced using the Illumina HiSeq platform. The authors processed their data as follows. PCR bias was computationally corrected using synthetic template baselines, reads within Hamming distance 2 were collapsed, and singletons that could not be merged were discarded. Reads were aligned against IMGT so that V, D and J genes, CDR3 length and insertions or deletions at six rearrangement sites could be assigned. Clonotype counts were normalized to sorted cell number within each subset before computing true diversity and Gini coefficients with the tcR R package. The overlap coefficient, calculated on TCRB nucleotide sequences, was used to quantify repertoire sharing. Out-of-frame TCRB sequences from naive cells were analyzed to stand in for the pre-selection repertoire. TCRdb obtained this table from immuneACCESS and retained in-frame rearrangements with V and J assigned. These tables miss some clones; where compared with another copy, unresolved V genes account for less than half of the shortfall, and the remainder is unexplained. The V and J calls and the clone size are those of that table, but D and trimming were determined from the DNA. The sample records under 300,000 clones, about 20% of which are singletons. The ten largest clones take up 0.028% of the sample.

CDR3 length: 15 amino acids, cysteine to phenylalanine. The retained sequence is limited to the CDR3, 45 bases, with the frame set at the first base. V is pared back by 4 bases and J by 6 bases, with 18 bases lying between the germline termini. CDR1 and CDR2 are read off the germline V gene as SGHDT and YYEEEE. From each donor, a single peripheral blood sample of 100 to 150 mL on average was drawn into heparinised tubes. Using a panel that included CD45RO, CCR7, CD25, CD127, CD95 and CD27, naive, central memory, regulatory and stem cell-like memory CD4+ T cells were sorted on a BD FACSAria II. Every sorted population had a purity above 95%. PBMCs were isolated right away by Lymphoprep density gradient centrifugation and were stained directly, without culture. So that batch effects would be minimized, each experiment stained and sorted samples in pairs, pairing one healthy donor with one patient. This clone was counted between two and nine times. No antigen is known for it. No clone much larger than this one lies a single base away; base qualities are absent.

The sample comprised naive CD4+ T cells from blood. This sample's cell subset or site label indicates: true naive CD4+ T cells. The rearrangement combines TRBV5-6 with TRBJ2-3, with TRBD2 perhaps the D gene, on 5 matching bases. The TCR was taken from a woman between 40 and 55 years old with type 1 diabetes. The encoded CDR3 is CASSLRAQASDTQYF. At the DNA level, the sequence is TGTGCCAGCAGCCTGAGGGCCCAAGCCTCGGATACGCAGTATTTT.